This T cell receptor beta chain was sequenced in a study of shared clonotypes between healthy human individuals. Looking at the study overall: Contributing individuals were two females and a few males aged 18 to 49. Whole-study findings and limits: The authors expected sequencing depth to affect clonotype sharing among donors.

Assay used: immunoSEQ multiplex PCR; TCRdb lists only in-frame clones, some missing. Of more than 400,000 clones in the sample, roughly 80% are singletons; the top ten hold 12%. A remark on this clone: Antigen: not known. A much larger clone lies one base from this, so it may be a read error. Other nucleotide sequences from this sample produce the same CDR3.

Sequencing input: PBMCs. The clonotype originates from a woman in her thirties or forties in good health. Some clones in this sample may be carry-over from other donors' samples.

The CDR3 nucleotides are TGTGCCAGCAGTGAAGGGCCATACAATGAGCAGTTCTTC. Translated, it gives CASSEGPYNEQFF. The chain joins TRBV2 to TRBJ2-1; D gene uncertain. Germline CDR1 reads SNHLY; CDR2 reads FYNNEI. The CDR3 length is 13 residues. Trimming removed 1 base from V and 4 bases from J, with 5 bases in between.